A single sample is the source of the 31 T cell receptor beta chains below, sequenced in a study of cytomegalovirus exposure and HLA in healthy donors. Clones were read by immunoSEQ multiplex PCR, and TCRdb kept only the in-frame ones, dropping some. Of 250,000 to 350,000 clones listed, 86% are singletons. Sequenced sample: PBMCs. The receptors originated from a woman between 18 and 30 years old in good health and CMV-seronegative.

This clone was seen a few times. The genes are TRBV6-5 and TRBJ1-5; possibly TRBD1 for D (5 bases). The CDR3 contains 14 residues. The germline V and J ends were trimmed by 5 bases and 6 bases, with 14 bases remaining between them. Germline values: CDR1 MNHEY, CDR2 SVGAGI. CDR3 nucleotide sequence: TGTGCCAGCAGTCCAACAGGTTTAGGTCAGCCCCAGCATTTT. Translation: CASSPTGLGQPQHF.

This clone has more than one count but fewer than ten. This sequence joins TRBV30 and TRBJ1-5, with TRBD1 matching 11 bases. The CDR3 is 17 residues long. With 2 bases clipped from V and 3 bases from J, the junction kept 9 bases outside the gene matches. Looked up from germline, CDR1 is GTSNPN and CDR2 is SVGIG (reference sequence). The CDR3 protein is CAWSPRDRGIYNQPQHF. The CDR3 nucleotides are TGTGCCTGGAGTCCCAGGGACAGGGGGATATACAATCAGCCCCAGCATTTT.

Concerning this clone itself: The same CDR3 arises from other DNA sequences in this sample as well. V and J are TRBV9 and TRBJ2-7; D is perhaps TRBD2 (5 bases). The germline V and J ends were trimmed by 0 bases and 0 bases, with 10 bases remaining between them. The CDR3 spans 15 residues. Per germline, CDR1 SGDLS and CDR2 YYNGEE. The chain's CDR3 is CASSVDGVSSYEQYF. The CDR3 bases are TGTGCCAGCAGCGTAGACGGGGTGAGCTCCTACGAGCAGTACTTC.

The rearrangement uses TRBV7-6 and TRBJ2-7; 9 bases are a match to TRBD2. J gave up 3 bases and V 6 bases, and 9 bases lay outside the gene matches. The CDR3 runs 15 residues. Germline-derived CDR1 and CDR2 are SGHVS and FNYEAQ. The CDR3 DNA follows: TGTGCCAGCAGTAAGCGGGAGGAGGCTGTCTACGAGCAGTACTTC. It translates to CASSKREEAVYEQYF.

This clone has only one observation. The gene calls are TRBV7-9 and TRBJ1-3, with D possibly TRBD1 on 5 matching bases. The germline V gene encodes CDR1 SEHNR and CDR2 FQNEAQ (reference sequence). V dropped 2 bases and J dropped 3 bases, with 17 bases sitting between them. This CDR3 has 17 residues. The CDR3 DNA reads TGTGCCAGCAGCTTACAAGCGGGTGGGGCTCTTGGAAACACCATATATTTT. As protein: CASSLQAGGALGNTIYF.

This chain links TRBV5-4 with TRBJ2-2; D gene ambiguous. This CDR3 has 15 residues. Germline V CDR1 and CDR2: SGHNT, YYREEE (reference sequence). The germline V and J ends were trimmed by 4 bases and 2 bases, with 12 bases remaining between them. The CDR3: CASSEASGNTGELFF. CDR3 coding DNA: TGTGCCAGCAGCGAGGCTAGTGGTAACACCGGGGAGCTGTTTTTT.

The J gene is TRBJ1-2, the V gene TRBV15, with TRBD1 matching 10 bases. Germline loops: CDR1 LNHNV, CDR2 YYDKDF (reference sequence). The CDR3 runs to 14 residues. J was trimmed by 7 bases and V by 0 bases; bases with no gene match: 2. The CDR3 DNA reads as TGTGCCACCAGCAGAGAGACAGGGGGCTCTGGCTACACCTTC. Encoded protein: CATSRETGGSGYTF. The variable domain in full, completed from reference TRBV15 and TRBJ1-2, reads DAMVIQNPRYQVTQFGKPVTLSCSQTLNHNVMYWYQQKSSQAPKLLFHYYDKDFNNEADTPDNFQSRRPNTSFCFLDIRSPGLGDTAMYLCATSRETGGSGYTFGSGTRLTVV.

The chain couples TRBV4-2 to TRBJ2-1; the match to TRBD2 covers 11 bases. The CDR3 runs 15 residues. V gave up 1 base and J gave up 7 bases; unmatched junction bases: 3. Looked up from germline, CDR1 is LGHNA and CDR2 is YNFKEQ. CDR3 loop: CASSQGLAGRNEQFF. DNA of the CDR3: TGTGCCAGCAGCCAAGGACTAGCGGGGAGAAATGAGCAGTTCTTC.

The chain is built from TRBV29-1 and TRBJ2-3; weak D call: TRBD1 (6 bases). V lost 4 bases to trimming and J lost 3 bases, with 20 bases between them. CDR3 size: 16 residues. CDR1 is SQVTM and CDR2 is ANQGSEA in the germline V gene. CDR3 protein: CSVVEFLGAGTDTQYF. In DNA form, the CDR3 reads TGCAGCGTTGTTGAATTTCTGGGGGCCGGGACAGATACGCAGTATTTT.

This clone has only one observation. The CDR3 loop is CASSPTSGSYADTQYF. In DNA form, the CDR3 reads TGTGCCAGCAGCCCTACTAGCGGGAGTTACGCAGATACGCAGTATTTT. The chain employs TRBV5-4 and TRBJ2-3; 11 bases map to TRBD2. The CDR3 extends over 16 amino acids. Germline trimming cut 4 bases from V and 4 bases from J; bases unmatched to any gene: 8. CDR1 is SGHNT, CDR2 YYREEE, per germline (reference sequence). Full variable domain (missing parts from reference TRBV5-4 and TRBJ2-3): ETGVTQSPTHLIKTRGQQVTLRCSSQSGHNTVSWYQQALGQGPQFIFQYYREEENGRGNFPPRFSGLQFPNYSSELNVNALELDDSALYLCASSPTSGSYADTQYFGPGTRLTVL.

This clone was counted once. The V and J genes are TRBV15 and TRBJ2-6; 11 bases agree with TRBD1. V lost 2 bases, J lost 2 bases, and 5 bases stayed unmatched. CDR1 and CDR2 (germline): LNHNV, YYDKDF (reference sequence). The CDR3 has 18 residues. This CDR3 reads CATSRNPGQGAGANVLTF. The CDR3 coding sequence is TGTGCCACCAGCAGAAATCCGGGACAGGGGGCTGGGGCCAACGTCCTGACTTTC.

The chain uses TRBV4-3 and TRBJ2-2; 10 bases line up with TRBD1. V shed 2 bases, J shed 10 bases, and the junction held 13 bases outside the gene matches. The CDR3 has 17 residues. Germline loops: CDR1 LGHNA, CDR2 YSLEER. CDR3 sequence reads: CASSQPGRDRGTSELFF. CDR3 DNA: TGCGCCAGCAGCCAACCGGGGCGGGACAGGGGCACCTCGGAGCTGTTTTTT.

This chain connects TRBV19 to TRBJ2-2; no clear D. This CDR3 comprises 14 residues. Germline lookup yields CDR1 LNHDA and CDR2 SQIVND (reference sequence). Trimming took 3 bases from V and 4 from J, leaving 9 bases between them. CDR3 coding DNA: TGTGCCAGTAGTATGGGCGCCACCACCGGGGAGCTGTTTTTT. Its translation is CASSMGATTGELFF.

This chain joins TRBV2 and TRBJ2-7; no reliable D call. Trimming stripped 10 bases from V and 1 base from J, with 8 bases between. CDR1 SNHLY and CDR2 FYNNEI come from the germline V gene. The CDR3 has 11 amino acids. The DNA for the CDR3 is TGTGCCACCGGGTCTTCCTACGAGCAGTACTTC. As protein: CATGSSYEQYF.

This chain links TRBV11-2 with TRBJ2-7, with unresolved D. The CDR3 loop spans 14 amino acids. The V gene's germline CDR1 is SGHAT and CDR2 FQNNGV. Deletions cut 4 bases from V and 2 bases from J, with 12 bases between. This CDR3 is CASSSSRQPYEQYF. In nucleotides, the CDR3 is TGTGCCAGCAGCTCCAGTCGTCAACCCTACGAGCAGTACTTC.

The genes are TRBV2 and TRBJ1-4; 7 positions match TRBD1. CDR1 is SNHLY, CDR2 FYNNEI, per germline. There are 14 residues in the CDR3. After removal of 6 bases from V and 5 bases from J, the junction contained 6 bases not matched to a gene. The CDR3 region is CASRGDSWNEKLFF. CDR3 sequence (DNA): TGTGCCAGCAGAGGGGACAGCTGGAATGAAAAACTGTTTTTT. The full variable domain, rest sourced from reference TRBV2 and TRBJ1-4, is EPEVTQTPSHQVTQMGQEVILRCVPISNHLYFYWYRQILGQKVEFLVSFYNNEISEKSEIFDDQFSVERPDGSNFTLKIRSTKLEDSAMYFCASRGDSWNEKLFFGSGTQLSVL.

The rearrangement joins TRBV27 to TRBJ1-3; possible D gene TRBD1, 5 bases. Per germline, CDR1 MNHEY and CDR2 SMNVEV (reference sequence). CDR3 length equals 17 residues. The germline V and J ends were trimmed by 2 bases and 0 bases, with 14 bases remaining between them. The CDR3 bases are TGTGCCAGCAGTTTAACCCGGGACTTCCGCTCTGGAAACACCATATATTTT. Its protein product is CASSLTRDFRSGNTIYF.

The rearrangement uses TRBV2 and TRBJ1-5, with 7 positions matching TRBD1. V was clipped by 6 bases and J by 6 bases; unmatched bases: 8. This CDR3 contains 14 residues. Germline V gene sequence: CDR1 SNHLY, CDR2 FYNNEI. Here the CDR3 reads CASRIGGVGQPQHF. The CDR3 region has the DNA TGTGCCAGCAGGATAGGGGGCGTGGGTCAGCCCCAGCATTTT.

The CDR3 DNA reads TGTGCCAGCAGCTCACAGGGCGGTGGGGCCAACGTCCTGACTTTC. This sequence encodes CASSSQGGGANVLTF. This chain connects TRBV11-2 to TRBJ2-6, with D tentatively TRBD1 (6 bases). Per germline, CDR1 SGHAT and CDR2 FQNNGV. V lost 4 bases to trimming and J lost 3 bases, with 10 bases between them. The CDR3 runs 15 residues.

CDR3 amino acids: CATSRVYEGGPGNEQFF. Written as DNA, the CDR3 is TGTGCCACCAGCAGAGTCTATGAGGGAGGGCCGGGCAATGAGCAGTTCTTC. The V and J genes are TRBV15 and TRBJ2-1; 7 bases line up with TRBD2. The V segment lost 1 base and the J segment 6 bases; nucleotides outside the gene matches: 12. Germline V CDR1 and CDR2: LNHNV, YYDKDF (reference sequence). The CDR3 is 17 amino acids.

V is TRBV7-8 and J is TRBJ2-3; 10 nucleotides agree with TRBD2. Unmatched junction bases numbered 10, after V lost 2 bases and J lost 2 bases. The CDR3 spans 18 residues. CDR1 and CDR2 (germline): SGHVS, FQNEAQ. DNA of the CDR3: TGTGCCAGCAGCTTACCAACTAGCGGGATCACAATCACAGATACGCAGTATTTT. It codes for CASSLPTSGITITDTQYF.

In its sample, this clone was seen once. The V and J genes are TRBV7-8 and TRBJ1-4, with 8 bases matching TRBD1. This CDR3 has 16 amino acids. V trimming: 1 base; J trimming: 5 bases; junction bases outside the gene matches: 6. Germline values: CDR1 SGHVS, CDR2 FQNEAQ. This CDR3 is CASSLGPRGRNEKLFF. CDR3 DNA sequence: TGTGCCAGCAGCTTAGGCCCCAGGGGGCGAAATGAAAAACTGTTTTTT.

The CDR3 nucleotides are TGCAGCGTTGCCCCCCGCCGGGTTTCGGGAGATACGCAGTATTTT. This translates into CSVAPRRVSGDTQYF. This chain uses TRBV29-1 with TRBJ2-3; D is unresolved. Deletions cut 4 bases from V and 5 bases from J, with 19 bases between. CDR1 SQVTM and CDR2 ANQGSEA come from the germline V gene. CDR3 length: 15 residues.

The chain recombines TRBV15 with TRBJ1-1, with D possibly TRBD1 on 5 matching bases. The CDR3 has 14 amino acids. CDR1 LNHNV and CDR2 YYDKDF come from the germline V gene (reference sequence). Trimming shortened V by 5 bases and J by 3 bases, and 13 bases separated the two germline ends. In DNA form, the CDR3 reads TGTGCCACCAGCTCAGTGGAGGGGTACACTGAAGCTTTCTTT. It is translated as CATSSVEGYTEAFF. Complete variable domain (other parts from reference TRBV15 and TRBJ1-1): DAMVIQNPRYQVTQFGKPVTLSCSQTLNHNVMYWYQQKSSQAPKLLFHYYDKDFNNEADTPDNFQSRRPNTSFCFLDIRSPGLGDTAMYLCATSSVEGYTEAFFGQGTRLTVV.

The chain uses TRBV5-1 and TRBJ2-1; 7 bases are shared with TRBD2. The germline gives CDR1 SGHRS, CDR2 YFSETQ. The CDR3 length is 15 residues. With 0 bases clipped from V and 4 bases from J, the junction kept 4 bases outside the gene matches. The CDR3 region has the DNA TGCGCCAGCAGCTTGGTAGGACTAGGTTACAATGAGCAGTTCTTC. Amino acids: CASSLVGLGYNEQFF. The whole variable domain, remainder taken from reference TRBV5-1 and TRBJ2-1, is KAGVTQTPRYLIKTRGQQVTLSCSPISGHRSVSWYQQTPGQGLQFLFEYFSETQRNKGNFPGRFSGRQFSNSRSEMNVSTLELGDSALYLCASSLVGLGYNEQFFGPGTRLTVL.

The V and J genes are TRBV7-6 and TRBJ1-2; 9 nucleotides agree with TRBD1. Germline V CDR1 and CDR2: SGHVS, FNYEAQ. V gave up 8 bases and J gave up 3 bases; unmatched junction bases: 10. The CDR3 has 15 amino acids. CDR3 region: CASGTGLGVDYGYTF. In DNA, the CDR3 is TGTGCCAGCGGGACAGGGCTCGGGGTCGACTATGGCTACACCTTC.

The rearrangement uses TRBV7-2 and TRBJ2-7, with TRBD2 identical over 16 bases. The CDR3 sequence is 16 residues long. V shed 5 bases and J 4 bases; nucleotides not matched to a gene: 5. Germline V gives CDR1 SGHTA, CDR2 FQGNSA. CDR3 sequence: CASSPGLAGGRYEQYF. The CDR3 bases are TGTGCCAGCAGCCCGGGACTAGCGGGAGGGAGATACGAGCAGTACTTC.

CDR3: CASSVVGQSTDTQYF. DNA of the CDR3: TGTGCCAGCAGCGTAGTGGGACAAAGCACAGATACGCAGTATTTT. This rearrangement joins TRBV9 to TRBJ2-3; a weak D match, TRBD1 (6 bases). Deletions cut 0 bases from V and 0 bases from J, with 8 bases between. CDR1 and CDR2 from the germline V gene are SGDLS and YYNGEE. This CDR3 region has 15 residues.

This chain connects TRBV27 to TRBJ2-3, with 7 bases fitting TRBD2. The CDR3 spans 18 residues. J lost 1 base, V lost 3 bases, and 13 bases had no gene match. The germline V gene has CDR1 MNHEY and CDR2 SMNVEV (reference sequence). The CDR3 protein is CASSFLRDYRARTDTQYF. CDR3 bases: TGTGCCAGCAGTTTCCTCCGGGACTACCGAGCTCGCACAGATACGCAGTATTTT.

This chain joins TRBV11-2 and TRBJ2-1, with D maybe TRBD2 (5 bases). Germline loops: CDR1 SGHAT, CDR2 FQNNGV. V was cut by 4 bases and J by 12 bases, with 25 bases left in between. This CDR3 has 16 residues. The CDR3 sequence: CASSSRGSGNNEGQFF. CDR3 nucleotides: TGTGCCAGCAGCTCTAGAGGCTCTGGAAACAATGAGGGGCAGTTCTTC.

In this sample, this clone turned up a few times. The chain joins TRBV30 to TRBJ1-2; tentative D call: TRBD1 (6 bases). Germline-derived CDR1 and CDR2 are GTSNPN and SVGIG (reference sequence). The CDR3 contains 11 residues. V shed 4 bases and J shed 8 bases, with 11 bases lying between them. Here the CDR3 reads CAWINREGYTF. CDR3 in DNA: TGTGCCTGGATAAACAGGGAGGGCTACACCTTC.